This passage covers 19 T cell receptor beta chains from one sample sequenced in a study of blood T cells in healthy people across ages. A sample-barcoded 5' primer and a J-beta primer mix were used in a second PCR of about 7 to 12 cycles. TCRdb recomputed calls from the 5' RACE reads with MiXCR, one row per CDR3 protein. The sample includes 1.5 million to 2 million distinct CDR3 sequences, around 48% of them seen just once. Source material: blood. The source of these receptors is a middle-aged woman in good health.

In its sample, this clonotype was seen a few times. The chain joins TRBV27 to TRBJ2-7; D is perhaps TRBD2 (5 bases). Germline V gene lookup returns CDR1 MNHEY and CDR2 SMNVEV (reference sequence). CDR3 size: 16 residues. V was trimmed by 4 bases and J by 1 base, leaving 17 bases between them. The CDR3 bases are TGTGCCAGCAGTTCAGCCGGAAGGACTGGATCCTACGAGCAGTACTTC. As protein: CASSSAGRTGSYEQYF.

In this sample, this clonotype turned up a few times. V usage is TRBV28 and J usage is TRBJ2-7, with a tentative D call TRBD2 (6 bases). Germline V CDR1 and CDR2: MDHEN, SYDVKM. The ends were cut back, 3 bases at V and 2 bases at J, with 17 bases in the middle. The CDR3 is 16 amino acids. The CDR3 sequence: CASSFAGQGPAYEQYF. CDR3 DNA: TGTGCCAGCAGTTTTGCGGGGCAGGGTCCCGCCTACGAGCAGTACTTC.

Of note for this clonotype: A read error may be the cause here, since a much bigger clone is one base away. As the CDR3 is not closed by the conserved phenylalanine or tryptophan, this likely results from a read error. The chain has TRBV29-1 and TRBJ2-1; 10 nucleotides match TRBD2. The ends lost 6 bases at V and 3 bases at J; junction bases unmatched: 2. The CDR3 contains 13 residues. Germline-derived CDR1 and CDR2 are SQVTM and ANQGSEA. The CDR3 DNA reads as TGCAGCGTGGGACTAGCGCACTACAATGAGCAGTTCTCC. It codes for CSVGLAHYNEQFS.

J is TRBJ2-5 and V is TRBV6-2 or TRBV6-3; D is unclear. Per germline, CDR1 MNHEY and CDR2 SVGEGT. The CDR3 extends over 15 amino acids. Trimming shortened V by 5 bases and J by 11 bases, and 24 bases separated the two germline ends. The chain's CDR3 is CASSPNPTFPNEQYF. CDR3 sequence (DNA): TGTGCCAGCAGTCCAAACCCGACCTTCCCCAATGAGCAGTACTTC.

J is TRBJ2-7 and V is TRBV20-1; 15 bases are a match to TRBD2. The CDR3 consists of 15 residues. V dropped 3 bases and J dropped 7; count of bases not matched to a gene: 7. Germline V CDR1 and CDR2: DFQATT, SNEGSKA (reference sequence). The CDR3 nucleotides read TGCAGTGCTAGCGGACTAGCGGGGGGGCACAATGAGCAGTACTTC. Amino acids: CSASGLAGGHNEQYF.

This clonotype was detected a few times. The V call is TRBV20-1, the J call TRBJ2-5; 11 positions match TRBD2. The CDR3 has 14 residues. The V and J ends lost 3 bases and 4 bases, in that order; junction bases with no gene match: 4. Germline V gene sequence: CDR1 DFQATT, CDR2 SNEGSKA (reference sequence). The CDR3 loop reads CSASVLAGGETQYF. The CDR3 nucleotides read TGCAGTGCTAGTGTCCTAGCGGGGGGAGAGACCCAGTACTTC.

This clonotype came up a few times. This chain links TRBV27 with TRBJ1-6; D perhaps matches TRBD1 (5 bases). Germline loops: CDR1 MNHEY, CDR2 SMNVEV (reference sequence). V was clipped by 6 bases and J by 3 bases, with 21 bases between them. The CDR3 loop spans 18 amino acids. CDR3 residues: CASRMRGVEAFYNSPLHF. The DNA for the CDR3 is TGTGCCAGCAGAATGCGAGGGGTCGAAGCTTTCTATAATTCACCCCTCCACTTT.

This rearrangement joins TRBV4-1 to TRBJ1-1; D may be TRBD1 (5 bases). The ends were cut back, 2 bases at V and 0 bases at J, with 10 bases in the middle. The CDR3 extends over 15 amino acids. The germline CDR1 and CDR2 sequences are MGHRA and YSYEKL. In DNA form, the CDR3 reads TGCGCCAGCAGCCAACAGGGAGCCCTGAACACTGAAGCTTTCTTT. Its protein is CASSQQGALNTEAFF.

This rearrangement joins TRBV6-5 to TRBJ2-5, with a weak D call TRBD1 (6 bases). Germline CDR1 MNHEY, CDR2 SVGAGI. Trimming shortened V by 4 bases and J by 5 bases, and 17 bases separated the two germline ends. CDR3 length equals 15 residues. CDR3 in DNA: TGTGCCAGCAGTTTTTGGGACAATCTCAGGGAGACCCAGTACTTC. It codes for CASSFWDNLRETQYF.

The chain couples TRBV27 to TRBJ2-7; D tentatively fits TRBD1 or TRBD2 (5 bases each). The CDR3 consists of 16 residues. V was cut by 7 bases and J by 2 bases, with 21 bases left in between. CDR1 MNHEY and CDR2 SMNVEV come from the germline V gene (reference sequence). The CDR3 is CASTPGSLAGPYEQYF. CDR3 bases: TGTGCCAGCACCCCAGGGAGTCTAGCAGGACCCTACGAGCAGTACTTC.

This rearrangement joins TRBV11-2 to TRBJ2-3; 8 bases align to TRBD2. There are 15 residues in the CDR3. Trimming cost V 0 bases and J 6 bases; bases outside gene matches: 5. The germline V gene has CDR1 SGHAT and CDR2 FQNNGV. The DNA of the CDR3 is TGTGCCAGCAGCTTAGATTACGGGGGGGCCGATACGCAGTATTTT. Amino acid sequence: CASSLDYGGADTQYF.

The table lists this clonotype with many counts. The rearrangement uses TRBV7-9 and TRBJ2-7; 9 bases align to TRBD2. In germline, CDR1 is SEHNR, CDR2 FQNEAQ (reference sequence). CDR3 length: 14 residues. V dropped 5 bases and J dropped 0; count of bases not matched to a gene: 2. CDR3 residues: CASSPSGVSYEQYF. The CDR3 DNA sequence: TGTGCCAGCAGCCCTAGCGGGGTCTCCTACGAGCAGTACTTC. The full variable domain, completed using reference TRBV7-9 and TRBJ2-7, is DTGVSQNPRHKITKRGQNVTFRCDPISEHNRLYWYRQTLGQGPEFLTYFQNEAQLEKSRLLSDRFSAERPKGSFSTLEIQRTEQGDSAMYLCASSPSGVSYEQYFGPGTRLTVT.

V is TRBV3-1 and J is TRBJ1-5; 7 bases are a match to TRBD1. The V gene end was trimmed by 3 bases and the J gene end by 13 bases; junction bases not matched to a gene: 6. Germline V lookup: CDR1 LGHDT, CDR2 YNNKEL (reference sequence). This CDR3 is built from 12 residues. CDR3 DNA: TGTGCCAGCAGCCAGGGGGCGGACAGGCAGCATTTT. As protein: CASSQGADRQHF.

This clonotype occurred once. The chain couples TRBV20-1 to TRBJ2-5, with 10 bases lining up with TRBD2. The ends lost 1 base at V and 7 bases at J; junction bases unmatched: 3. CDR1 DFQATT and CDR2 SNEGSKA come from the germline V gene (reference sequence). This CDR3 spans 13 amino acids. The CDR3 sequence is CSARVAGGWTQYF. CDR3 nucleotides: TGCAGTGCTAGAGTAGCGGGGGGCTGGACCCAGTACTTC.

This clonotype showed up just a few times. The chain has TRBV29-1 and TRBJ2-7; 9 bases map to TRBD1. CDR1 is SQVTM and CDR2 is ANQGSEA in the germline V gene. The CDR3 runs 12 residues. Trimming cost V 6 bases and J 5 bases; bases outside gene matches: 5. CDR3 region: CSVRTGVDEQYF. In DNA form, the CDR3 reads TGCAGCGTCCGGACAGGGGTTGACGAGCAGTACTTC.

This chain connects TRBV20-1 to TRBJ2-7; 7 bases map to TRBD1. Trimming removed 3 bases from V and 3 bases from J; junction bases left unmatched: 11. Per germline, CDR1 DFQATT and CDR2 SNEGSKA (reference sequence). This CDR3 region has 15 residues. CDR3 in amino acids: CSASGLWDSFYEQYF. The CDR3 DNA sequence: TGCAGTGCTAGTGGACTTTGGGACAGCTTCTACGAGCAGTACTTC.

Concerning this clonotype: This may be a read error, as it is one base from a much larger clone. Written as DNA, the CDR3 is TGCAGCGTTGATGGGGGGGGACAGGGACCCTACAATGAGCAGTTCTTC. Protein sequence: CSVDGGGQGPYNEQFF. The chain links TRBV29-1 to TRBJ2-1; TRBD1 aligns across 9 bases. V lost 3 bases and J lost 2; bases outside the gene matches: 8. Germline CDR1 reads SQVTM; CDR2 reads ANQGSEA. This CDR3 region has 16 residues.

The V call is TRBV6-2 or TRBV6-3, the J call TRBJ2-1; D is uncertain. The CDR3 has 15 residues. Germline V gives CDR1 MNHEY, CDR2 SVGEGT. Trimming stripped 6 bases from V and 3 bases from J, with 15 bases between. CDR3 in amino acids: CASSRRRFGYNEQFF. The CDR3 nucleotides read TGTGCCAGCAGCCGAAGAAGGTTCGGCTACAATGAGCAGTTCTTC.

Regarding this clonotype: One end of the junction varies from germline; a read error may be responsible. V is TRBV7-2 and J is TRBJ2-1, with TRBD1 as a possible D gene (5 bases). The CDR3 contains 13 residues. CDR1 is SGHTA and CDR2 is FQGNSA in the germline V gene. CDR3 DNA sequence: TGTGGCAGCAGGCGCACAGGATACAATGAGCAGTTCTTC. This gives the protein CGSRRTGYNEQFF.